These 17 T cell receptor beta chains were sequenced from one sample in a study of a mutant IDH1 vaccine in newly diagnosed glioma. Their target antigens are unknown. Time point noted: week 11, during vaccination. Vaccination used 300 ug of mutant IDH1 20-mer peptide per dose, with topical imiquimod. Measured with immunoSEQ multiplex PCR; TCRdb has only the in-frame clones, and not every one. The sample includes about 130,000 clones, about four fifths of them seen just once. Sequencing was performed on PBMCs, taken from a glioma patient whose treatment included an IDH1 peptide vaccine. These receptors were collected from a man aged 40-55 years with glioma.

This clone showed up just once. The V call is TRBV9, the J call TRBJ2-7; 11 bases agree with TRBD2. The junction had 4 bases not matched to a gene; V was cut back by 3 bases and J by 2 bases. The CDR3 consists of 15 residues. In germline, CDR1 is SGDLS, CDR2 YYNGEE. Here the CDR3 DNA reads TGTGCCAGCAGCGCCCGGACTAGCGGGCCCTACGAGCAGTACTTC. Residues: CASSARTSGPYEQYF.

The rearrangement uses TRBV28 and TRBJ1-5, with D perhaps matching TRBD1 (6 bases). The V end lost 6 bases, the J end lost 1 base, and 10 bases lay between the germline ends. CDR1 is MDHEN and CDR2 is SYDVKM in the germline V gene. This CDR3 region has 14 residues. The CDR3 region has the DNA TGTGCCAGCAGGCGGGACATAAGCAATCAGCCCCAGCATTTT. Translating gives CASRRDISNQPQHF.

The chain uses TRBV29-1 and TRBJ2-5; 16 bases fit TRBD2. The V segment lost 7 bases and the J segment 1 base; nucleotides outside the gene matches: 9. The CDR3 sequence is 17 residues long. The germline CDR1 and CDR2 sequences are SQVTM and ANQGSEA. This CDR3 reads CSAAGTSGRAVQETQYF. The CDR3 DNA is TGCAGCGCCGCCGGGACTAGCGGGAGGGCCGTCCAAGAGACCCAGTACTTC.

This CDR3 is CASSLVRAGNYEQYF. The CDR3 bases are TGTGCCAGCAGCCTGGTGAGGGCGGGGAACTACGAGCAGTACTTC. The chain has TRBV7-2 and TRBJ2-7; D may be TRBD2 (6 bases). The CDR3 contains 15 residues. V was shortened by 5 bases and J by 3 bases, with 17 bases between the two germline ends. Germline V lookup: CDR1 SGHTA, CDR2 FQGNSA.

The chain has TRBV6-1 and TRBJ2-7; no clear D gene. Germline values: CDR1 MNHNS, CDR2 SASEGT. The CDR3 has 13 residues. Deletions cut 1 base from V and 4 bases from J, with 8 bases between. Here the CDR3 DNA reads TGTGCCAGCAGTGAAGGAAGGGAATACGAGCAGTACTTC. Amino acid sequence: CASSEGREYEQYF.

CDR3 coding DNA: TGTGCCAGCAGCCCCCGGACTAGCGGGGGACTCGGCACAGATACGCAGTATTTT. Translating gives CASSPRTSGGLGTDTQYF. J is TRBJ2-3 and V is TRBV14, with 13 bases lining up with TRBD2. The V segment lost 4 bases and the J segment 1 base; nucleotides outside the gene matches: 8. From germline, CDR1 is SGHDN and CDR2 FVKESK. The CDR3 consists of 18 residues.

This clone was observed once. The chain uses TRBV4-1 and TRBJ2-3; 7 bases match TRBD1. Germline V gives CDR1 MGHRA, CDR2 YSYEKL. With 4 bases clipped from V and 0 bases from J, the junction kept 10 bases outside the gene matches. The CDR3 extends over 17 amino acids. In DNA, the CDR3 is TGCGCCAGCAGCCCAAGGGACAGAAGTTTTAGCACAGATACGCAGTATTTT. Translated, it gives CASSPRDRSFSTDTQYF.

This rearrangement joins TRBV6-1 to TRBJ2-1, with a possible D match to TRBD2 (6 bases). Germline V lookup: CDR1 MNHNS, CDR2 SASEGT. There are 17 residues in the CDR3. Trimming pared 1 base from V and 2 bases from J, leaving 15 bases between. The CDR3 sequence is CASSEGRGPRAYNEQFF. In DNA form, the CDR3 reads TGTGCCAGCAGTGAAGGGCGGGGCCCCAGAGCCTACAATGAGCAGTTCTTC.

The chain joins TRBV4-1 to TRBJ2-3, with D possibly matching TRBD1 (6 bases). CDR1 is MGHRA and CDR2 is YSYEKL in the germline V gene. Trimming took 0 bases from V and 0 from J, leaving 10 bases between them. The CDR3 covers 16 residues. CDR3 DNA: TGCGCCAGCAGCCAAGAGACAGGATCTAGCACAGATACGCAGTATTTT. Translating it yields CASSQETGSSTDTQYF.

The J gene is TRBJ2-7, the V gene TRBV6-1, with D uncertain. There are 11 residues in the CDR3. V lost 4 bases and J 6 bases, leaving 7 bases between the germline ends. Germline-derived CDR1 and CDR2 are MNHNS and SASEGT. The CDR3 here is CASSGTGEQYF. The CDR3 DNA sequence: TGTGCCAGCAGTGGAACCGGCGAGCAGTACTTC.

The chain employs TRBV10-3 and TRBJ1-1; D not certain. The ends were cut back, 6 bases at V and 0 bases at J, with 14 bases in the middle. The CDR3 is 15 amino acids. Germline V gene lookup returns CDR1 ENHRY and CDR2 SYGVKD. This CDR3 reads CAIREAVLMNTEAFF. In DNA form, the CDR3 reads TGTGCCATCAGAGAGGCCGTGCTCATGAACACTGAAGCTTTCTTT.

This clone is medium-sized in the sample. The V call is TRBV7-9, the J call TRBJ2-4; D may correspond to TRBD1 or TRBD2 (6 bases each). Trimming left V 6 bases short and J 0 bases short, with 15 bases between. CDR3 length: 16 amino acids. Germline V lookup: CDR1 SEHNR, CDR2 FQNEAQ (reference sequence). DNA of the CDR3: TGTGCCAGCAGACCAAGAGAGGGGGGAGCCAAAAACATTCAGTACTTC. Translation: CASRPREGGAKNIQYF.

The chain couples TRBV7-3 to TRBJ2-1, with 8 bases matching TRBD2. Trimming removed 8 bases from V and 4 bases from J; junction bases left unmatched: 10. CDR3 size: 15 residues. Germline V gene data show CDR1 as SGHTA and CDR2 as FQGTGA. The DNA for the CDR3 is TGTGCCAGCTCGAGTAGCGGGACCCAATACAATGAGCAGTTCTTC. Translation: CASSSSGTQYNEQFF.

CDR3 protein: CASMAGIGTEAFF. The CDR3, as DNA: TGTGCCAGCATGGCAGGGATTGGCACTGAAGCTTTCTTT. The chain is built from TRBV5-6 and TRBJ1-1; tentatively, D is TRBD1 (5 bases). The CDR3 contains 13 residues. The V end lost 6 bases, the J end lost 4 bases, and 13 bases lay between the germline ends. Germline V gene sequence: CDR1 SGHDT, CDR2 YYEEEE. The full variable domain, in which reference TRBV5-6 and TRBJ1-1 provide the parts outside the CDR3, is DAGVTQSPTHLIKTRGQQVTLRCSPKSGHDTVSWYQQALGQGPQFIFQYYEEEERQRGNFPDRFSGHQFPNYSSELNVNALLLGDSALYLCASMAGIGTEAFFGQGTRLTVV.

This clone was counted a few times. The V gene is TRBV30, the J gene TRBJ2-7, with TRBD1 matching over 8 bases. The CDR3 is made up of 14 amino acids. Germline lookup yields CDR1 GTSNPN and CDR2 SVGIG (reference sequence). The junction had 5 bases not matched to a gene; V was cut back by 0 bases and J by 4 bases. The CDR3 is CAWSVSQGGYEQYF. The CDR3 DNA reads TGTGCCTGGAGTGTCTCACAGGGGGGATACGAGCAGTACTTC.

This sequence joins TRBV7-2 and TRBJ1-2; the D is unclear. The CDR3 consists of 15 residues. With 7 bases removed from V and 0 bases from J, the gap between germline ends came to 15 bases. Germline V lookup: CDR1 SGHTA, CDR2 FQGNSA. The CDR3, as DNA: TGTGCCAGCACCCTACCGGGCAGAGCTAACTATGGCTACACCTTC. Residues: CASTLPGRANYGYTF. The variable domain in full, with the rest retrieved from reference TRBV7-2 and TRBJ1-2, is GAGVSQSPSNKVTEKGKDVELRCDPISGHTALYWYRQSLGQGLEFLIYFQGNSAPDKSGLPSDRFSAERTGGSVSTLTIQRTQQEDSAVYLCASTLPGRANYGYTFGSGTRLTVV.

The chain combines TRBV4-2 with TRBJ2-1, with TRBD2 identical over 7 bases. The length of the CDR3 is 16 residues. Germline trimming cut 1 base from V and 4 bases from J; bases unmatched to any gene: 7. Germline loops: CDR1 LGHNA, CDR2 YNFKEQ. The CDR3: CASSQAPSGPYNEQFF. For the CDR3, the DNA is TGTGCCAGCAGCCAAGCCCCTAGCGGACCTTACAATGAGCAGTTCTTC.